Reported below is one T cell receptor (beta chain). Its specificity is unknown. A much larger clone sits a single nucleotide away, making a read error possible. The sample is drawn from a study of breast tumors, draining lymph nodes, adjacent tissues. Germline V gene lookup returns CDR1 SGDLS and CDR2 YYNGEE. The length of the CDR3 is 14 residues. TCRdb reprocessed the multiplex PCR reads with MiXCR, giving one entry per CDR3 protein. The sample carries 200,000 or so distinct CDR3 sequences, roughly 29% recorded once. Samples came from axillary lymph nodes draining the breast cancer. Study results and caveats: Tumor and nontumor repertoires were significantly more similar in luminal-like than in basal-like breast cancer. The data were judged consistent with most tumor T cells coming from lymph node and expanding in tumor. The lymph node origin of tumor T cells was framed as consistent with a hypothesis, not demonstrated. Compared with lymph nodes, tumors were less diverse; compared with nontumor tissue, more.

Sequenced input: axillary lymph node tissue. The genes are TRBV9 and TRBJ2-1; TRBD1 is a possible D gene (7 bases). The sequence was obtained from a female donor with breast cancer. Some clones in this sample may be carry-over from other donors' samples. The CDR3 nucleotides read TGTGCCAGCAGCGTAGGGACAGGAGGGGATGAGCAGTCCTTC. Translated, it gives CASSVGTGGDEQSF.